This record concerns one TCR beta chain sequence. These data belong to a study of blood T cell repertoires in COVID-19. Study-wide background: Collection of acute and convalescent COVID-19 samples took place in the United States, Italy and Spain. T cells, B-cell-depleted T cells, or PBMCs provided the cDNA or gDNA that served as material.

Authors' methods: How many nucleated cells were present was estimated from reference gene primer amplification. TCRdb's copy holds only in-frame clones and misses some; the assay was immunoSEQ multiplex PCR. That table gives V, J and clone size, and the DNA gave D and trimming. Seen here are around 200,000 clones, about four fifths observed once, and the top ten hold less than 3%. This CDR3 is 16 amino acids long. After removal of 1 base from V and 2 bases from J, the junction contained 3 bases not matched to a gene. Germline assignment: CDR1 SEHNR and CDR2 FQNEAQ (reference sequence). Sequencing was carried out using peripheral blood. This sequence joins TRBV7-9 and TRBJ2-1; 9 nucleotides line up with TRBD2. This clonotype originated in a man aged 50-60 years with active or convalescent COVID-19. CDR3 region: CASSLDIAGAYNEQFF. The CDR3, as DNA: TGTGCCAGCAGCTTAGATATAGCGGGGGCCTACAATGAGCAGTTCTTC.